This note documents a single T cell receptor (beta chain) sequence. Germline V gives CDR1 MNHEY, CDR2 SVGAGI. The V end lost 2 bases, the J end lost 4 bases, and 11 bases lay between the germline ends. This CDR3 is built from 14 residues. Original analysis: The authors estimated nucleated cell counts from reference gene primer amplification. Assay used: immunoSEQ multiplex PCR; TCRdb lists only in-frame clones, some missing. That table is the source of V, J and clone size, and D and trimming were worked out from the DNA. The top ten hold roughly 2.6% of the sample, which has 200,000 to 250,000 clones, 88% seen once. This sample was taken from a study of blood T cell repertoires in COVID-19. Donors in Cohort 3 counted as recovered after two negative PCRs, clearance, or symptom resolution.

The sequenced material came from PBMCs or T cells enriched from blood (not recorded which). This receptor was obtained from a woman in her 30s who had recovered from COVID-19. The J gene is TRBJ1-2, the V gene TRBV6-5; tentatively, D is TRBD1 (6 bases). CDR3 region: CASSYTRGGYGYTF. CDR3 coding DNA: TGTGCCAGCAGTTACACCAGGGGTGGCTATGGCTACACCTTC.